This T cell receptor beta chain was documented in a study of T cell changes during pregnancy in multiple sclerosis. Using immunoSEQ multiplex PCR, the repertoire was profiled, and TCRdb retains in-frame clones only, with some absent. Among more than 25,000 clones listed, around 89% were seen once. The V and J ends lost 5 bases and 0 bases respectively, with 16 bases between them. The germline gives CDR1 SEHNR, CDR2 FQNEAQ (reference sequence). This CDR3 spans 16 amino acids. The sequenced sample was CD8+ T cells from peripheral blood mononuclear cells, obtained after pregnancy. The V gene is TRBV7-9, the J gene TRBJ1-1; D may be TRBD1 (5 bases). The receptor was isolated from a female donor with multiple sclerosis, enrolled in a pregnancy study. CDR3: CASSPSPRGVNTEAFF. CDR3 nucleotide sequence: TGTGCCAGCAGCCCGAGTCCGCGGGGGGTGAACACTGAAGCTTTCTTT.